The 28 T cell receptor beta chains listed next were all sequenced from one sample in a study of cytomegalovirus exposure and HLA in healthy donors. The PCR made use of 60 Vbeta and 13 Jbeta primers. Profiled with immunoSEQ multiplex PCR; TCRdb holds only in-frame clones, not every one. Seen here are some 120,000 clones, over 80% observed once, and the top ten hold approximately 0.24%. The sequenced material came from PBMCs. Receptor source: a man aged 45-60 years in good health and CMV-seronegative.

This chain uses TRBV4-3 with TRBJ2-7; 9 positions match TRBD2. The germline V gene encodes CDR1 LGHNA and CDR2 YSLEER. After removal of 3 bases from V and 1 base from J, the junction contained 4 bases not matched to a gene. This CDR3 spans 15 amino acids. The CDR3 DNA sequence: TGCGCCAGCAGCCAGTATAGCGGGAGTTCCTACGAGCAGTACTTC. Protein sequence: CASSQYSGSSYEQYF.

The table lists this clone with a few counts. V usage is TRBV19 and J usage is TRBJ1-3; D is unclear. Germline loops: CDR1 LNHDA, CDR2 SQIVND (reference sequence). The CDR3 is 15 amino acids. Deletions cut 7 bases from V and 0 bases from J, with 13 bases between. CDR3 in DNA: TGTGCCAGTAATTTGGGCATCCACTCTGGAAACACCATATATTTT. Translation gives CASNLGIHSGNTIYF.

This clone has only one observation. At one of its ends the junction is not consistent with the germline gene, which may arise from a read error. V and J are TRBV29-1 and TRBJ1-2, with 7 bases identical to TRBD1. The CDR3 is made up of 15 amino acids. Germline CDR1 is SQVTM and CDR2 is ANQGSEA. CDR3 region: CSADREVRANYGYPF. The CDR3 DNA reads as TGCAGCGCCGACAGGGAGGTTCGAGCTAACTATGGCTACCCCTTC.

The genes are TRBV5-5 and TRBJ2-5, with TRBD2 matching 10 bases. The CDR3 spans 14 residues. CDR1 is SGHKS and CDR2 is YYEKEE in the germline V gene (reference sequence). After removal of 7 bases from V and 5 bases from J, the junction contained 8 bases not matched to a gene. The CDR3 loop is CASFIAGGGETQYF. The CDR3, as DNA: TGTGCCAGCTTTATAGCGGGGGGCGGGGAGACCCAGTACTTC.

The chain is built from TRBV5-4 and TRBJ2-3, with 8 bases aligning to TRBD2. CDR3 length: 16 amino acids. Germline CDR1 is SGHNT and CDR2 is YYREEE (reference sequence). After removal of 4 bases from V and 3 bases from J, the junction contained 10 bases not matched to a gene. CDR3 loop: CASSAILAEGTDTQYF. CDR3 sequence (DNA): TGTGCCAGCAGCGCCATACTAGCGGAGGGTACAGATACGCAGTATTTT. The whole variable domain, filled in from reference TRBV5-4 and TRBJ2-3, reads ETGVTQSPTHLIKTRGQQVTLRCSSQSGHNTVSWYQQALGQGPQFIFQYYREEENGRGNFPPRFSGLQFPNYSSELNVNALELDDSALYLCASSAILAEGTDTQYFGPGTRLTVL.

V gene TRBV29-1 combines with J gene TRBJ2-1, with TRBD1 identical over 7 bases. Germline assignment: CDR1 SQVTM and CDR2 ANQGSEA. This CDR3 contains 11 residues. The V gene end was trimmed by 7 bases and the J gene end by 10 bases; junction bases not matched to a gene: 7. In nucleotides, the CDR3 is TGCAGCGCCCACAGGGGTGAAGAGCAGTTCTTC. Encoded protein: CSAHRGEEQFF.

CDR3: CASSQGTGWTGELFF. CDR3 DNA: TGCGCCAGCAGCCAAGGGACAGGGTGGACCGGGGAGCTGTTTTTT. V gene TRBV4-3 combines with J gene TRBJ2-2; 8 nucleotides line up with TRBD1. With V trimmed by 1 base and J by 5 bases, 3 bases remained unmatched. The CDR3 is made up of 15 amino acids. The germline V gene has CDR1 LGHNA and CDR2 YSLEER.

J is TRBJ1-1 and V is TRBV10-3, with TRBD1 as a possible D gene (5 bases). Trimming removed 2 bases from V and 1 base from J, with 14 bases in between. Germline lookup yields CDR1 ENHRY and CDR2 SYGVKD. The CDR3 totals 16 residues. The CDR3 region is CAISEGGGVGNTEAFF. The DNA for the CDR3 is TGTGCCATCAGTGAGGGGGGGGGTGTTGGGAACACTGAAGCTTTCTTT.

V gene TRBV21-1 combines with J gene TRBJ2-7; the DNA was not used to check the table's D call, TRBD1. TRBV21-1 represents a pseudogene. The CDR3 totals 16 residues. CDR3 nucleotides: TGTGCCAGCAGCAAAGGAAGTAGGGGCCACTCCTACGAGCAGTACTTC. Its protein is CASSKGSRGHSYEQYF.

The V gene is TRBV7-9, the J gene TRBJ2-7, with a tentative D call TRBD1 (5 bases). Germline CDR1 reads SEHNR; CDR2 reads FQNEAQ (reference sequence). Trimming left V 8 bases short and J 4 bases short, with 15 bases between. The CDR3 has 13 amino acids. CDR3 nucleotides: TGTGCCAGCGCAGGGTACCCTAGATACGAGCAGTACTTC. It translates to CASAGYPRYEQYF.

The chain links TRBV7-9 to TRBJ1-1; D gene unclear. V lost 2 bases, J lost 6 bases, and 4 bases lay in between. Germline CDR1 SEHNR, CDR2 FQNEAQ (reference sequence). The CDR3 contains 11 residues. The CDR3: CASSLRAEAFF. The CDR3 DNA is TGTGCCAGCAGCTTACGGGCTGAAGCTTTCTTT.

The J gene is TRBJ2-7, the V gene TRBV11-2, with 10 bases that match TRBD1. V trimming: 5 bases; J trimming: 3 bases; junction bases outside the gene matches: 7. The CDR3 loop spans 15 amino acids. Germline-derived CDR1 and CDR2 are SGHAT and FQNNGV. CDR3 nucleotides: TGTGCCAGCAGCCCCGGGACAGGGGCCCTCTACGAGCAGTACTTC. Translation gives CASSPGTGALYEQYF.

This chain uses TRBV4-3 with TRBJ2-7; the D gene is possibly TRBD2 (5 bases). Trimming left V 0 bases short and J 0 bases short, with 12 bases between. Germline V gene lookup returns CDR1 LGHNA and CDR2 YSLEER. The CDR3 is made up of 16 amino acids. This chain's CDR3 is CASSQDEGPSSYEQYF. In DNA, the CDR3 is TGCGCCAGCAGCCAAGATGAGGGCCCGAGCTCCTACGAGCAGTACTTC.

This clone has just one count. The rearrangement uses TRBV6-5 and TRBJ1-3; tentative D call: TRBD1 (5 bases). Trimming cost V 2 bases and J 0 bases, with 11 bases left between them. The V gene's germline CDR1 is MNHEY and CDR2 SVGAGI. This CDR3 contains 16 residues. The DNA for the CDR3 is TGTGCCAGCAGTTACGGGGGGGGGAACTCTGGAAACACCATATATTTT. It is translated as CASSYGGGNSGNTIYF.

The chain joins TRBV27 to TRBJ2-2, with a possible D match to TRBD2 (6 bases). The CDR3 is made up of 16 amino acids. The ends were cut back, 3 bases at V and 3 bases at J, with 14 bases in the middle. CDR1 is MNHEY, CDR2 SMNVEV, per germline (reference sequence). The CDR3 DNA follows: TGTGCCAGCAGTTTTAAGCGAGGGACTTACACCGGGGAGCTGTTTTTT. This translates into CASSFKRGTYTGELFF.

The CDR3 here is CASSLGLRGQGKREQYF. CDR3 DNA: TGTGCCAGCAGCTTAGGGTTAAGGGGACAGGGGAAGAGGGAGCAGTACTTC. The gene calls are TRBV13 and TRBJ2-7, with 10 positions matching TRBD1. The germline CDR1 and CDR2 sequences are PRHDT and FYEKMQ (reference sequence). This CDR3 comprises 17 residues. With 0 bases clipped from V and 7 bases from J, the junction kept 12 bases outside the gene matches.

This clone was seen a few times. This sequence joins TRBV4-2 and TRBJ2-7; 8 positions agree with TRBD1. V lost 1 base and J lost 3; bases outside the gene matches: 8. Per germline, CDR1 LGHNA and CDR2 YNFKEQ. The CDR3 has 16 residues. DNA for the CDR3: TGTGCCAGCAGCCAAGCGGGACAGGAAACCCTCTACGAGCAGTACTTC. It codes for CASSQAGQETLYEQYF.

This clone appeared once. This chain links TRBV5-6 with TRBJ2-7; a possible D gene is TRBD1 (7 bases). Germline CDR1 reads SGHDT; CDR2 reads YYEEEE. The germline V and J ends were trimmed by 7 bases and 1 base, with 18 bases remaining between them. CDR3 size: 15 residues. CDR3 DNA sequence: TGTGCCAGCTTCAGGGGGGACAGAGGGTCCTACGAGCAGTACTTC. It translates to CASFRGDRGSYEQYF.

The gene calls are TRBV9 and TRBJ2-7; maybe TRBD1 (5 bases). The CDR3 contains 15 residues. V gave up 4 bases and J gave up 0 bases, with 14 bases separating them. The germline CDR1 and CDR2 sequences are SGDLS and YYNGEE. The CDR3 loop reads CASSRYRTSSYEQYF. The DNA of the CDR3 is TGTGCCAGCAGCCGATACAGGACCAGCTCCTACGAGCAGTACTTC.

The chain carries TRBV9 and TRBJ1-4; TRBD1 agrees at 8 bases. V lost 4 bases and J lost 6; bases outside the gene matches: 5. The CDR3 has 14 residues. CDR1 and CDR2 from the germline V gene are SGDLS and YYNGEE. The CDR3 DNA reads TGTGCCAGCAGCCCCGGACAGGGTGATGAAAAACTGTTTTTT. Amino acids: CASSPGQGDEKLFF.

The V call is TRBV7-9, the J call TRBJ2-3, with TRBD2 identical over 8 bases. The CDR3 runs to 16 residues. With 4 bases clipped from V and 1 base from J, the junction kept 7 bases outside the gene matches. Germline CDR1 is SEHNR and CDR2 is FQNEAQ (reference sequence). CDR3 sequence reads: CASSSSGAGGTDTQYF. CDR3 sequence (DNA): TGTGCCAGCAGCTCGTCAGGAGCGGGGGGCACAGATACGCAGTATTTT. The variable domain in full, with the rest retrieved from reference TRBV7-9 and TRBJ2-3, is DTGVSQNPRHKITKRGQNVTFRCDPISEHNRLYWYRQTLGQGPEFLTYFQNEAQLEKSRLLSDRFSAERPKGSFSTLEIQRTEQGDSAMYLCASSSSGAGGTDTQYFGPGTRLTVL.

The chain is built from TRBV7-2 and TRBJ2-7; D remains ambiguous. CDR1 SGHTA and CDR2 FQGNSA come from the germline V gene. This CDR3 region has 12 residues. The germline V and J ends were trimmed by 2 bases and 5 bases, with 7 bases remaining between them. This chain's CDR3 is CASSLNGNEQYF. CDR3 in DNA: TGTGCCAGCAGCTTAAACGGTAACGAGCAGTACTTC.

CDR3: CASSLQANQPQHF. DNA for the CDR3: TGTGCCAGCAGTCTACAGGCCAATCAGCCCCAGCATTTT. The V call is TRBV6-6, the J call TRBJ1-5; a possible D gene is TRBD1 (5 bases). The CDR3 loop spans 13 amino acids. The germline CDR1 and CDR2 sequences are MNHNY and SVGAGI (reference sequence). V lost 5 bases and J 3 bases, leaving 8 bases between the germline ends.

This clone occurred a few times. This sequence joins TRBV4-3 and TRBJ1-5, with no clear D. This CDR3 is built from 15 residues. V was cut by 0 bases and J by 5 bases, with 11 bases left in between. Germline assignment: CDR1 LGHNA and CDR2 YSLEER. CDR3 bases: TGCGCCAGCAGCCAAGAAGAGGGCTTGCATCAGCCCCAGCATTTT. This codes for CASSQEEGLHQPQHF.

This clone was observed a handful of times. CDR3 in DNA: TGTGCCTGGAGTGTGGGAGGGAACACTGAAGCTTTCTTT. As protein: CAWSVGGNTEAFF. The chain combines TRBV30 with TRBJ1-1; D unclear. This CDR3 region has 13 residues. CDR1 and CDR2 from the germline V gene are GTSNPN and SVGIG (reference sequence). With 0 bases removed from V and 1 base from J, the gap between germline ends came to 6 bases.

This chain links TRBV28 with TRBJ1-1; 10 positions match TRBD1. The CDR3 runs 14 residues. The J segment lost 7 bases and the V segment lost 1 base, leaving 3 bases of the junction unmatched. In germline, CDR1 is MDHEN, CDR2 SYDVKM. The CDR3 nucleotides are TGTGCCAGCAGTTTATCGACAGGGGGCGGTGAAGCTTTCTTT. It is translated as CASSLSTGGGEAFF.

This chain joins TRBV30 and TRBJ2-7; TRBD2 agrees at 7 bases. The V gene end was trimmed by 1 base and the J gene end by 3 bases; junction bases not matched to a gene: 9. Germline CDR1 reads GTSNPN; CDR2 reads SVGIG (reference sequence). The length of the CDR3 is 15 residues. The CDR3 DNA reads as TGTGCCTGGAGTGCGGGGCGGGAGCCTTACTACGAGCAGTACTTC. It codes for CAWSAGREPYYEQYF.

This clone was seen at least ten times. The rearrangement uses TRBV5-5 and TRBJ1-4; TRBD1 aligns across 7 bases. Germline CDR1 reads SGHKS; CDR2 reads YYEKEE (reference sequence). This CDR3 is built from 17 residues. J lost 4 bases, V lost 4 bases, and 13 bases had no gene match. CDR3 bases: TGTGCCAGCAGCGCCCGAACCGGGACAGTCATTAATGAAAAACTGTTTTTT. The encoded protein is CASSARTGTVINEKLFF.